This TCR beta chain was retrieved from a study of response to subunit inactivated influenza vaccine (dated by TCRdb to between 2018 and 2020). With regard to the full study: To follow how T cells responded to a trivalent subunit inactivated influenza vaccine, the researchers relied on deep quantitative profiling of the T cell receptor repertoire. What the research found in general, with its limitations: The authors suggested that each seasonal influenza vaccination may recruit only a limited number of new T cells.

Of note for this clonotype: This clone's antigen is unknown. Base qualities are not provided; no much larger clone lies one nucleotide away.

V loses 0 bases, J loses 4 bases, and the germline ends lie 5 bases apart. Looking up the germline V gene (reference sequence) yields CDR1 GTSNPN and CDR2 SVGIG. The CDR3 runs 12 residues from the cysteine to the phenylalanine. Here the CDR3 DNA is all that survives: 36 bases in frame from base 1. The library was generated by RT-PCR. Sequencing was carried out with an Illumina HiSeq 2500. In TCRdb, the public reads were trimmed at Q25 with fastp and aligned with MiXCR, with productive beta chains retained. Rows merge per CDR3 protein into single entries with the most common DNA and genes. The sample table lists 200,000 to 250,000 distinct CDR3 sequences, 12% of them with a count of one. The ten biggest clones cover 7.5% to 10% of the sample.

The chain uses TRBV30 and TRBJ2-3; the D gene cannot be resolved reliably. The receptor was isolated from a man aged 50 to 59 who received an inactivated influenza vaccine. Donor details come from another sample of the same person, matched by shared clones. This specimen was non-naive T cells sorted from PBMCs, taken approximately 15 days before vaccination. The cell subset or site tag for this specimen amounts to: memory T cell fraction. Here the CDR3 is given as CAWSVLSDTQYF. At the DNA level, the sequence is TGTGCCTGGAGTGTACTGTCAGATACGCAGTATTTT.